The clone carrying this TCR beta chain was detected a few times. CDR1 is MNHNS and CDR2 is SASEGT in the germline V gene. There are 15 residues in the CDR3. The J segment lost 7 bases and the V segment lost 3 bases, leaving 8 bases of the junction unmatched. These data come from a study of control samples from healthy donors and cancer patients. TCRdb's table, derived via immunoSEQ multiplex PCR, lists solely in-frame clones and lacks some. The top ten clones hold more than 6% of a sample with a few hundred thousand clones, around nine tenths of them seen once. This chain connects TRBV6-1 to TRBJ1-3; 8 bases fit TRBD1. The sequence derives from a middle-aged man with head and neck cancer. The material sequenced was PBMCs. The DNA of the CDR3 is TGTGCCAGCAGTGAGAAGACAGGGGCGAGGAACACCATATATTTT. Translating it yields CASSEKTGARNTIYF.